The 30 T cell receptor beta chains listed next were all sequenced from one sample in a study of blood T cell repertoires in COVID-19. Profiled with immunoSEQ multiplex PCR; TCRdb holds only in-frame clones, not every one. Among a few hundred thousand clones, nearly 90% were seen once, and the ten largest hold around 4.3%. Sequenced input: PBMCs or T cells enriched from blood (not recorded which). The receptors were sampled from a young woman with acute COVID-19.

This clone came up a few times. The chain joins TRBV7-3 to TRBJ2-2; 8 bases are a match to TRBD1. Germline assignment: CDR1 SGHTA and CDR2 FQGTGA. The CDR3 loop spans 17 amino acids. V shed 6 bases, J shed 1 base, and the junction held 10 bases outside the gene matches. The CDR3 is CASRHIAGTGNTGELFF. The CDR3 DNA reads TGTGCCAGCAGACATATTGCCGGGACAGGGAACACCGGGGAGCTGTTTTTT.

The CDR3 sequence is CASGSPLKGKAYGYTF. The CDR3 DNA reads as TGTGCTAGTGGTTCGCCACTTAAGGGGAAAGCCTATGGCTACACCTTC. V usage is TRBV12-5 and J usage is TRBJ1-2; maybe TRBD1 (5 bases). CDR1 and CDR2 from the germline V gene are LGHNT and FRNRAP. The V and J ends lost 4 bases and 4 bases respectively, with 19 bases between them. This CDR3 comprises 16 residues.

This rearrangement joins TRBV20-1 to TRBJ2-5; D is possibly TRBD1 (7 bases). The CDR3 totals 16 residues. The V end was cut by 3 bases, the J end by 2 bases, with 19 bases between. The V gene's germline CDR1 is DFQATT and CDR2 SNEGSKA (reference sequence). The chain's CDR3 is CSASALPTGTQETQYF. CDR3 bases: TGCAGTGCTAGTGCATTACCGACAGGGACTCAAGAGACCCAGTACTTC.

This chain's CDR3 is CASSLGTGGVSPQHF. The DNA of the CDR3 is TGTGCCAGCAGCTTAGGTACAGGGGGGGTATCGCCCCAGCATTTT. The chain links TRBV7-9 to TRBJ1-5, with 8 positions matching TRBD1. V shed 1 base, J shed 9 bases, and the junction held 8 bases outside the gene matches. CDR3 size: 15 residues. The V gene's germline CDR1 is SEHNR and CDR2 FQNEAQ (reference sequence).

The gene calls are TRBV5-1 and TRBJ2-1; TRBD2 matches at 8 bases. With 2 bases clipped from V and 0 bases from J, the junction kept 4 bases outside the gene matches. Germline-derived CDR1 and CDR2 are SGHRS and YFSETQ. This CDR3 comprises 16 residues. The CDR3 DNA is TGCGCCAGCAGCTTCCTTAGCGGGATCTCCTACAATGAGCAGTTCTTC. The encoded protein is CASSFLSGISYNEQFF.

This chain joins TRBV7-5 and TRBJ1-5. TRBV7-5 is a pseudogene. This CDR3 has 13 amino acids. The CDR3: CARSLSHGGPQHF. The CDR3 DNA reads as TGTGCCAGAAGCTTATCCCACGGGGGGCCCCAGCATTTT.

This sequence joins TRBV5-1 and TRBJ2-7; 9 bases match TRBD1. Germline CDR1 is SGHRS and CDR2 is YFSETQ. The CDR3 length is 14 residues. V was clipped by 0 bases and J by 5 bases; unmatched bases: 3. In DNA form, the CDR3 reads TGCGCCAGCAGCTTGGGGGACAGGGTGCACGAGCAGTACTTC. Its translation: CASSLGDRVHEQYF.

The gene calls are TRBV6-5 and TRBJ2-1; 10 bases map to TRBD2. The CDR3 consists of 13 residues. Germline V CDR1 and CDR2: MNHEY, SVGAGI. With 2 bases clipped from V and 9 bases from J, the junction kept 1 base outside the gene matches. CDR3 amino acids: CASSYGTSVEQFF. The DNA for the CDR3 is TGTGCCAGCAGTTACGGGACTAGCGTTGAGCAGTTCTTC.

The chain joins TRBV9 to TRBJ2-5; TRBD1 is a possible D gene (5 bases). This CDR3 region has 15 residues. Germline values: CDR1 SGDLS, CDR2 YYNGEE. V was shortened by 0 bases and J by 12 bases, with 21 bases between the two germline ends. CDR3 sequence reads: CASSVDLSGATQKYF. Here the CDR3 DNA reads TGTGCCAGCAGCGTAGATCTGTCTGGGGCGACCCAGAAGTACTTC.

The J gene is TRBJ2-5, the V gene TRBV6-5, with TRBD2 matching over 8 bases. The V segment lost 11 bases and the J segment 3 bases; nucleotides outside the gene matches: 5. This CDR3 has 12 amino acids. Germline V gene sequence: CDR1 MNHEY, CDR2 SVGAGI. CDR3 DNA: TGTGCCTCCTTTAGCGGGGAAGAGACCCAGTACTTC. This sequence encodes CASFSGEETQYF.

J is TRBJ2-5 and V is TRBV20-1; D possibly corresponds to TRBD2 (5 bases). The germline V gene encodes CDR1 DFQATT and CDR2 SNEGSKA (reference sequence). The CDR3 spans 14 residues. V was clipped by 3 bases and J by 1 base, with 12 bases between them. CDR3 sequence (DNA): TGCAGTGCTAGTTATTTCGGAGGCCAAGAGACCCAGTACTTC. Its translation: CSASYFGGQETQYF.

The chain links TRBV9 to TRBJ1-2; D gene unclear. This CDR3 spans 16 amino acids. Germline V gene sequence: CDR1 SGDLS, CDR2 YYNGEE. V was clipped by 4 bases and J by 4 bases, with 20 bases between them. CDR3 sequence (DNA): TGTGCCAGCAGCCCATATACGAGCGCTCGAGGCTATGGCTACACCTTC. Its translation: CASSPYTSARGYGYTF.

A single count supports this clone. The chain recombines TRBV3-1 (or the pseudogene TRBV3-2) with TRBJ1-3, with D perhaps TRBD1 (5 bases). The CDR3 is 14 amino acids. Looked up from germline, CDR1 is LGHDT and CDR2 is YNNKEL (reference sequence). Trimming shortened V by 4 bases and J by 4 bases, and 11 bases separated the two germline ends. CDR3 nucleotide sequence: TGTGCCAGCAGCCTCGCGTCAGGGGGAAACACCATATATTTT. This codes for CASSLASGGNTIYF.

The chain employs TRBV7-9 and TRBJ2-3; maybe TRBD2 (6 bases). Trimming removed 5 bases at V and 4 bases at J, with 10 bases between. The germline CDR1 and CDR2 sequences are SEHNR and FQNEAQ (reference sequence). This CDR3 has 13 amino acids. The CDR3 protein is CASSPRESDTQYF. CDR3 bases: TGTGCCAGCAGCCCCCGGGAGTCAGATACGCAGTATTTT.

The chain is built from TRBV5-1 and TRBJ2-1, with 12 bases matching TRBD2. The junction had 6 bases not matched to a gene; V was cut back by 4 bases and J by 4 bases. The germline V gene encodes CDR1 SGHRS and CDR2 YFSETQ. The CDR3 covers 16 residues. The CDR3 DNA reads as TGCGCCAGCAGCCCCGGGACTAGCGGGTCTTACAATGAGCAGTTCTTC. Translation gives CASSPGTSGSYNEQFF.

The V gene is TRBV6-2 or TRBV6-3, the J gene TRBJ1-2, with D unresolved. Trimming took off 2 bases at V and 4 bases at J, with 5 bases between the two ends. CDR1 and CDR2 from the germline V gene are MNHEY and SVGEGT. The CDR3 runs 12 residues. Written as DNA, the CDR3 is TGTGCCAGCAGTTACCCCCGCTATGGCTACACCTTC. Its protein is CASSYPRYGYTF.

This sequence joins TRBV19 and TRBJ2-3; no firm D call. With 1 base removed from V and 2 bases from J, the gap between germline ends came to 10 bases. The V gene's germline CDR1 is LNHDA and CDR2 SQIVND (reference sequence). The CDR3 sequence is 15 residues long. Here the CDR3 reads CASSIGNSFTDTQYF. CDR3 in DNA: TGTGCCAGTAGTATAGGAAATAGTTTCACAGATACGCAGTATTTT.

The CDR3 protein is CASTGTGANYGYTF. In DNA, the CDR3 is TGTGCCAGTACCGGGACAGGAGCTAACTATGGCTACACCTTC. The chain is built from TRBV19 and TRBJ1-2; TRBD1 matches at 8 bases. The CDR3 consists of 14 residues. V lost 7 bases to trimming and J lost 0 bases; unmatched junction nucleotides: 4. Per germline, CDR1 LNHDA and CDR2 SQIVND (reference sequence).

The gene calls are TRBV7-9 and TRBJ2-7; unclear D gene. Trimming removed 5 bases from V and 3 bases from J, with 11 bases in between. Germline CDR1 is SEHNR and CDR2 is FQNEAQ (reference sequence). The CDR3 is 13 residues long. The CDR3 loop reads CASSRRLYYEQYF. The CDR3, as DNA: TGTGCCAGCAGCCGGAGACTCTACTACGAGCAGTACTTC.

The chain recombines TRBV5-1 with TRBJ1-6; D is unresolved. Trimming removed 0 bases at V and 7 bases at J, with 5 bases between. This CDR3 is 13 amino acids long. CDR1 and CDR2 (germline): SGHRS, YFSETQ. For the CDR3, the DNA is TGCGCCAGCAGCTTGGCAGAAAATTCACCCCTCCACTTT. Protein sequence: CASSLAENSPLHF.

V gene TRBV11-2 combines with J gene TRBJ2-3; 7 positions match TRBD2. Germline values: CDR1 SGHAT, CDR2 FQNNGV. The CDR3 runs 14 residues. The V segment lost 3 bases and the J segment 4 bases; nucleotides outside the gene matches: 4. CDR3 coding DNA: TGTGCCAGCAGCTTGGGTGGGGGGGCAGATACGCAGTATTTT. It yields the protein CASSLGGGADTQYF.

Written as DNA, the CDR3 is TGTGCCAGCAGTTTACGGTTAGCGGGGTCGTTCGTGACCCAGTACTTC. Amino acids: CASSLRLAGSFVTQYF. This chain connects TRBV27 to TRBJ2-5, with TRBD2 matching 8 bases. The J segment lost 7 bases and the V segment lost 2 bases, leaving 12 bases of the junction unmatched. The CDR3 consists of 16 residues. Germline V gives CDR1 MNHEY, CDR2 SMNVEV (reference sequence).

The CDR3: CASRPQGNTEAFF. CDR3 bases: TGTGCCAGCAGACCACAGGGAAACACTGAAGCTTTCTTT. The V gene is TRBV28, the J gene TRBJ1-1; D possibly corresponds to TRBD1 (6 bases). The CDR3 totals 13 residues. The germline V gene encodes CDR1 MDHEN and CDR2 SYDVKM. Trimming removed 6 bases at V and 2 bases at J, with 10 bases between.

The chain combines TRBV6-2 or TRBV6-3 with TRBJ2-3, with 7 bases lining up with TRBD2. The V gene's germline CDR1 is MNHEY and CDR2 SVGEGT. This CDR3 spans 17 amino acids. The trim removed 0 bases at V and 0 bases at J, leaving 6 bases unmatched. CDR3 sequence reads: CASSYSSLADSTDTQYF. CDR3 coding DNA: TGTGCCAGCAGTTACTCGTCCCTAGCGGATAGCACAGATACGCAGTATTTT.

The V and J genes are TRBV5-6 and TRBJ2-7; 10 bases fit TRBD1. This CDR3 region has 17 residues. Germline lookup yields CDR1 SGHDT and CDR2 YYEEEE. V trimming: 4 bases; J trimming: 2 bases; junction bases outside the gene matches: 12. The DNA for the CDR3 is TGTGCCAGCAGCATGGCCGGGACAGGGGATCTCCCCTACGAGCAGTACTTC. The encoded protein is CASSMAGTGDLPYEQYF.

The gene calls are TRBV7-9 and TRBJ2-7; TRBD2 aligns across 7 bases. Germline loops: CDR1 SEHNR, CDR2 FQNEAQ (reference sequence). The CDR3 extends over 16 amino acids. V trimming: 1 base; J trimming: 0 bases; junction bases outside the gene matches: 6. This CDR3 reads CASSLVGGSSSYEQYF. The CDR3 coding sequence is TGTGCCAGCAGCTTAGTGGGAGGGTCGAGCTCCTACGAGCAGTACTTC.

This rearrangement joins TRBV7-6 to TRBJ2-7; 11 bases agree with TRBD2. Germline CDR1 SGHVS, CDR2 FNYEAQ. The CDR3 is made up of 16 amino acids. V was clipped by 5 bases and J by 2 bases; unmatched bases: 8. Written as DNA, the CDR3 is TGTGCCAGCAGCCCTACGGGGACTAGCGGAGCCTACGAGCAGTACTTC. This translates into CASSPTGTSGAYEQYF.

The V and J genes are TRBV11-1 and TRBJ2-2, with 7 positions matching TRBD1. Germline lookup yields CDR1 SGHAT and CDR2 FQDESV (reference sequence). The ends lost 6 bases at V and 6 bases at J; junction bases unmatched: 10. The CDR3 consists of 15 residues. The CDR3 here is CASRPILQGSGELFF. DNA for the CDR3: TGTGCCAGCAGACCTATTTTACAGGGGTCCGGGGAGCTGTTTTTT.

In DNA, the CDR3 is TGTGCCAGCAGGGAGTTAGCGGGATATACCGGGGAGCTGTTTTTT. It translates to CASRELAGYTGELFF. V gene TRBV2 combines with J gene TRBJ2-2, with 8 bases that match TRBD2. CDR1 is SNHLY, CDR2 FYNNEI, per germline. V dropped 6 bases and J dropped 5; count of bases not matched to a gene: 8. The CDR3 covers 15 residues.

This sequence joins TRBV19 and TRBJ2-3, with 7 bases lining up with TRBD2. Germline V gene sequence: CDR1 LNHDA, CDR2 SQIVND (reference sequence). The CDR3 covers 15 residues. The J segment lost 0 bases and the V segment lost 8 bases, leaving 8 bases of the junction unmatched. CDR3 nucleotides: TGTGCCAGTTGTACTAGCGTACCTAGCACAGATACGCAGTATTTT. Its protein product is CASCTSVPSTDTQYF.